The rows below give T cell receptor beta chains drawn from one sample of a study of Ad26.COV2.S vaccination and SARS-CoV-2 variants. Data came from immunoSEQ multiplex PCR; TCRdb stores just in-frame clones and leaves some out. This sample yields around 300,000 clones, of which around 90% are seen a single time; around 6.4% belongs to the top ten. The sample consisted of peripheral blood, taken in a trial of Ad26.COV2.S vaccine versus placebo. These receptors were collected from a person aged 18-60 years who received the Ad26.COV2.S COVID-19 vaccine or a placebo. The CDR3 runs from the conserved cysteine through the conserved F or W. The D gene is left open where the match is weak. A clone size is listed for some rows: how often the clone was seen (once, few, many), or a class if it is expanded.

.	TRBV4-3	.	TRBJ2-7	CASSQVAGGYEQYF	TGCGCCAGCAGCCAAGTCGCAGGTGGTTACGAGCAGTACTTC
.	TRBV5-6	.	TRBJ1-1	CASSVRSGWTEAFF	TGTGCCAGCAGCGTACGATCGGGGTGGACTGAAGCTTTCTTT
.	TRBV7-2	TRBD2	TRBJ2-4	CASSRPGAGGPNIQYF	TGTGCCAGCAGCCGCCCAGGGGCGGGAGGGCCTAACATTCAGTACTTC
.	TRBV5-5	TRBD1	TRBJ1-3	CASGAQGADTIYF	TGTGCCAGCGGAGCCCAGGGGGCGGACACCATATATTTT
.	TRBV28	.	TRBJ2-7	CASSLTESYEQYF	TGTGCCAGCAGTCTGACAGAATCCTACGAGCAGTACTTC
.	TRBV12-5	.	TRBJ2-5	CASGLFRVHKKEETQYF	TGTGCTAGTGGTTTGTTCCGGGTTCATAAGAAGGAAGAGACCCAGTACTTC
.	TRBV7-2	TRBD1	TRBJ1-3	CASSSGTGGHTIYF	TGTGCCAGCAGCTCCGGGACAGGAGGACACACCATATATTTT
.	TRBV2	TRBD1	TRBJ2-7	CASSVLTGVGEQYF	TGTGCCAGCAGTGTATTAACAGGGGTAGGCGAGCAGTACTTC
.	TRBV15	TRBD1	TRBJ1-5	CATSRDLGDRQRSYPQHF	TGTGCCACCAGCAGAGATCTGGGGGACAGACAAAGATCATACCCCCAGCATTTT
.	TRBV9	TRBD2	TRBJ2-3	CASSVGIAGVRTDTQYF	TGTGCCAGCAGCGTAGGAATAGCGGGAGTCCGCACAGATACGCAGTATTTT
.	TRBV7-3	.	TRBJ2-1	CASSNRVGNEQFF	TGTGCCAGCAGTAACAGGGTCGGGAATGAGCAGTTCTTC
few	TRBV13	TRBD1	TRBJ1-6	CASSLQGVSPLHF	TGTGCCAGCAGCTTGCAGGGGGTGTCACCCCTCCACTTT
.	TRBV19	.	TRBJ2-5	CASSMGGGVRRGETQYF	TGTGCCAGTAGTATGGGGGGCGGGGTTAGACGTGGGGAGACCCAGTACTTC
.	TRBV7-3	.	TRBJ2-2	CASSLTGQGGGELFF	TGTGCCAGCAGCTTAACGGGGCAGGGTGGCGGGGAGCTGTTTTTT
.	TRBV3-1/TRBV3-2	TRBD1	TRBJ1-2	CASSQDYLTGQGDYGYTF	TGTGCCAGCAGCCAAGACTATCTGACGGGACAGGGTGACTATGGCTACACCTTC
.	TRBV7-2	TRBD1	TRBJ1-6	CASSLPQGVNSPLHF	TGTGCCAGCAGCTTACCACAGGGGGTGAATTCACCCCTCCACTTT
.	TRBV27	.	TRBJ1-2	CASSLSPQGNYGYTF	TGTGCCAGCAGTTTATCACCTCAGGGTAACTATGGCTACACCTTC
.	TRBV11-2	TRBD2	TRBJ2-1	CASSPGALAGGPRFF	TGTGCCAGCAGCCCGGGGGCGCTAGCGGGAGGGCCGAGGTTCTTC
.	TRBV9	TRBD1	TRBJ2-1	CASSGDRGSYNEQFF	TGTGCCAGCAGCGGAGACAGGGGGTCATACAATGAGCAGTTCTTC
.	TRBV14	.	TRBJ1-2	CASSPLRVPGSGYTF	TGTGCCAGCAGCCCTCTACGTGTACCCGGCAGTGGCTACACCTTC
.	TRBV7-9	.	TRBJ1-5	CASSPWGSNQPQHF	TGTGCCAGCAGCCCATGGGGGAGCAATCAGCCCCAGCATTTT
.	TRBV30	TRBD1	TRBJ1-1	CAWTNPGQGAREAFF	TGTGCCTGGACCAACCCGGGACAGGGGGCACGAGAAGCTTTCTTT
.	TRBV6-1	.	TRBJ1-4	CASSEYQGLGQWAKLFF	TGTGCCAGCAGTGAATATCAGGGGCTGGGCCAGTGGGCAAAACTGTTTTTT
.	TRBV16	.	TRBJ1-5	CASSQLGRLSNQPQHF	TGTGCCAGCAGCCAATTAGGCAGGTTGAGCAATCAGCCCCAGCATTTT
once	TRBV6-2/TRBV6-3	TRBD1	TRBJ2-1	CASSYSRTGSNNEQFF	TGTGCCAGCAGTTACTCGCGGACAGGGTCTAACAATGAGCAGTTCTTC
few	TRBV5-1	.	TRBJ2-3	CASSLWGQGRSTDTQYF	TGCGCCAGCAGCTTGTGGGGCCAGGGTAGATCCACAGATACGCAGTATTTT
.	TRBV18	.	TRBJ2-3	CASSGPSTDTQYF	TGTGCCAGCTCAGGACCCTCCACAGATACGCAGTATTTT
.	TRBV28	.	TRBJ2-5	CASSASGELKTQYF	TGTGCCAGCAGCGCCTCGGGGGAGTTAAAGACCCAGTACTTC
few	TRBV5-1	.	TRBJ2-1	CASSPLRQGSSYNEQFF	TGCGCCAGCAGCCCCCTGAGGCAGGGGAGCTCCTACAATGAGCAGTTCTTC
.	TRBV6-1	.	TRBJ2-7	CASSEADLVQPPYEQYF	TGTGCCAGCAGTGAAGCCGATTTGGTCCAGCCGCCCTACGAGCAGTACTTC
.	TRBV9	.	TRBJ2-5	CASSAGGQSLLGTQYF	TGTGCCAGCAGCGCCGGTGGACAGTCGTTGTTGGGGACCCAGTACTTC
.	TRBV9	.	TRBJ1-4	CASSPRPIMGEKLFF	TGTGCCAGCAGCCCTCGCCCGATCATGGGGGAAAAACTGTTTTTT
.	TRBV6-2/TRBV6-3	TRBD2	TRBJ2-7	CASSYEGLAMWYF	TGTGCCAGCAGTTACGAAGGACTAGCGATGTGGTACTTC
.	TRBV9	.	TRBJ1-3	CASSAHNTGSRLSGNTIYF	TGTGCCAGCAGCGCCCATAATACAGGGTCGAGACTCTCTGGAAACACCATATATTTT
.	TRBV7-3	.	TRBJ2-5	CASSSGGRGQETQYF	TGTGCCAGCAGCTCAGGAGGGCGAGGGCAAGAGACCCAGTACTTC
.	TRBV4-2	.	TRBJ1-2	CASSQVRGVRGYTF	TGTGCCAGCAGCCAAGTCAGAGGGGTGCGAGGCTACACCTTC
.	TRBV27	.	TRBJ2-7	CASRTTGYREQYF	TGTGCCAGCAGGACCACAGGGTATAGGGAGCAGTACTTC
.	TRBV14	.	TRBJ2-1	CASSPLRSSYNEQFF	TGTGCCAGCAGCCCTCTACGTTCCTCCTACAATGAGCAGTTCTTC
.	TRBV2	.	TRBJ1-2	CASREGTPHGYTF	TGTGCCAGCAGGGAGGGGACACCCCATGGCTACACCTTC
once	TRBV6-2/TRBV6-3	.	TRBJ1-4	CASSPLRRSNEKLFF	TGTGCCAGCAGTCCGCTTAGGAGATCTAATGAAAAACTGTTTTTT